The rows below give T cell receptor beta chains drawn from one sample of a study of T cell repertoires and HLA-DP antigens. These receptors have no known antigen. Clones were read by immunoSEQ multiplex PCR, and TCRdb kept only the in-frame ones, dropping some. The table includes some 110,000 clones, around 92% detected once. Sequencing input: CD4+ T cells from PBMCs. These TCRs come from a woman aged 18 to 35 in good health and CMV-seronegative. Each CDR3 is given without its conserved first and last residue. Fields, in order: V gene, CDR3 protein.

V gene: TRBV13; CDR3 protein: ASSRTRDRVATNEKLF
V gene: TRBV18; CDR3 protein: ASSRISGGAGTDTQY
V gene: TRBV6-1; CDR3 protein: ASRDPNQPQH
V gene: TRBV28; CDR3 protein: ASTPSRSGRTEAF
V gene: TRBV29-1; CDR3 protein: SVAGSSYNEQF
V gene: TRBV6-1; CDR3 protein: ASVQRFDTEAF
V gene: TRBV6-1; CDR3 protein: ASRGTGGTNSPLH
V gene: TRBV10-3; CDR3 protein: AISKGQGAST
V gene: TRBV19; CDR3 protein: ASTGRGSPYEQY
V gene: TRBV11-2; CDR3 protein: ASSAGLPFEQF
V gene: TRBV7-2; CDR3 protein: ASSTYLTGETQY
V gene: TRBV5-4; CDR3 protein: ASSPGGRGALGSDTIY
V gene: TRBV5-1; CDR3 protein: ASSLGQKQF
V gene: TRBV7-6; CDR3 protein: ASSLAMGAGNTIY
V gene: TRBV5-1; CDR3 protein: ASSLALQASGSYEQY
V gene: TRBV5-1; CDR3 protein: ASSLLPGDTQY
V gene: TRBV6-1; CDR3 protein: ASSASGQGASPLH
V gene: TRBV29-1; CDR3 protein: SVILTANYGYT
V gene: TRBV7-7; CDR3 protein: ASSLDISGGGVGSEAF
V gene: TRBV5-1; CDR3 protein: ASSPAGFRASGGETQY
V gene: TRBV6-5; CDR3 protein: ASSYTGDYGYT
V gene: TRBV28; CDR3 protein: ASSLGAPEWKTQY
V gene: TRBV7-3; CDR3 protein: ASSLGQNTEAF
V gene: TRBV27; CDR3 protein: ASSLVSGTQY
V gene: TRBV9; CDR3 protein: ASSAGTPELTDTQY
V gene: TRBV6-6; CDR3 protein: ASTKTGTNEQF
V gene: TRBV9; CDR3 protein: ASSEDLGLAVTDTQY
V gene: TRBV6-5; CDR3 protein: ASSYGGVRTEAF
V gene: TRBV7-2; CDR3 protein: ASSLRTGEYGYT
V gene: TRBV7-9; CDR3 protein: ASSTKGGEQY
V gene: TRBV10-3; CDR3 protein: AISPGTGLAEQY
V gene: TRBV7-2; CDR3 protein: ASSPAGQGLGAANEKLF
V gene: TRBV6-4; CDR3 protein: ASSESLAGGPDTQY
V gene: TRBV2; CDR3 protein: ASRGRSSYNEQF
V gene: TRBV5-4; CDR3 protein: ASSLSGTGVTDTQY
V gene: TRBV5-4; CDR3 protein: ASSLRASGGGETQY
V gene: TRBV7-3; CDR3 protein: ASSNFGGVRETQY